This TCR beta chain was identified in a study of technical replicates of blood from a few donors. The protocol was immunoSEQ multiplex PCR, while the TCRdb copy is restricted to in-frame clones and leaves out a portion. Here the sample spans tens of thousands of clones, 98% being singletons. Trimming pared 4 bases from V and 8 bases from J, leaving 17 bases between. The CDR3 sequence is 14 residues long. The germline V gene has CDR1 SQVTM and CDR2 ANQGSEA. This TCR came from a human donor in good health. Sequenced material: T cells isolated from PBMCs. The chain links TRBV29-1 to TRBJ1-4; D not certain. Here the CDR3 DNA reads TGCAGCGTTGCGGAGGTAGTTCCGGGGGAAAAACTGTTTTTT. It yields the protein CSVAEVVPGEKLFF. Based on the CDR3 plus reference TRBV29-1 and TRBJ1-4, the full variable domain is SAVISQKPSRDICQRGTSLTIQCQVDSQVTMMFWYRQQPGQSLTLIATANQGSEATYESGFVIDKFPISRPNLTFSTLTVSNMSPEDSSIYLCSVAEVVPGEKLFFGSGTQLSVL.